This entry lists 21 T cell receptor beta chains sequenced from one sample in a study of blood T cell repertoires in COVID-19. Repertoires were generated with immunoSEQ multiplex PCR, while TCRdb's copy carries only in-frame clones and drops some. The profile covers about 210,000 clones, with approximately 81% appearing a single time and more than 9% taken by the ten largest. Sequenced: peripheral blood. The receptors derive from a woman over 75 with COVID-19, enrolled during active disease.

This sequence joins TRBV7-8 and TRBJ1-2; possibly TRBD1 for D (6 bases). The CDR3 extends over 15 amino acids. Deletions cut 4 bases from V and 6 bases from J, with 18 bases between. The germline V gene encodes CDR1 SGHVS and CDR2 FQNEAQ. Here the CDR3 reads CASSSGGRRTDGYTF. In nucleotides, the CDR3 is TGTGCCAGCAGCTCGGGGGGCAGGAGGACGGATGGCTACACCTTC.

This clone was recorded once. This chain links TRBV11-2 with TRBJ2-3; 9 bases are shared with TRBD1. Germline V gives CDR1 SGHAT, CDR2 FQNNGV. The CDR3 loop spans 14 amino acids. With 7 bases clipped from V and 4 bases from J, the junction kept 6 bases outside the gene matches. CDR3 in amino acids: CASNPGQGPDTQYF. CDR3 coding DNA: TGTGCCAGCAATCCGGGACAGGGACCAGATACGCAGTATTTT.

J is TRBJ1-2 and V is TRBV2, with 8 positions matching TRBD1. This CDR3 is 18 amino acids long. Per the germline V gene, CDR1 is SNHLY and CDR2 is FYNNEI. J was trimmed by 2 bases and V by 0 bases; bases with no gene match: 11. CDR3 loop: CASSEAGQASLENYGYTF. CDR3 bases: TGTGCCAGCAGTGAAGCGGGACAGGCATCCTTAGAAAACTATGGCTACACCTTC.

The genes are TRBV24-1 and TRBJ1-2; D is perhaps TRBD1 (6 bases). The V gene lost 3 bases and the J gene lost 4 bases, with 14 bases spanning the gap. The CDR3 is 15 residues long. Germline CDR1 reads KGHDR; CDR2 reads SFDVKD. The CDR3 DNA reads as TGTGCCACCAGTGATCCTAAACAGGGCTCCTATGGCTACACCTTC. It codes for CATSDPKQGSYGYTF.

V gene TRBV19 combines with J gene TRBJ2-5; TRBD1 agrees at 8 bases. The germline CDR1 and CDR2 sequences are LNHDA and SQIVND (reference sequence). The CDR3 covers 16 residues. With V trimmed by 3 bases and J by 2 bases, 8 bases remained unmatched. This chain's CDR3 is CASSMRFGQGQETQYF. The DNA of the CDR3 is TGTGCCAGTAGTATGCGGTTCGGACAGGGACAAGAGACCCAGTACTTC.

CDR3 coding DNA: TGTGCCAGCAGCATCGATAATTCACCCCTCCACTTT. Translated: CASSIDNSPLHF. This chain joins TRBV11-2 and TRBJ1-6; D unresolved. CDR3 length: 12 residues. The germline V gene encodes CDR1 SGHAT and CDR2 FQNNGV. With 5 bases removed from V and 5 bases from J, the gap between germline ends came to 4 bases.

The V gene is TRBV28, the J gene TRBJ1-2, with D possibly TRBD1 on 6 matching bases. The germline V gene has CDR1 MDHEN and CDR2 SYDVKM. V gave up 7 bases and J gave up 4 bases, with 16 bases separating them. The CDR3 length is 14 residues. CDR3 amino acids: CASKAADRIYGYTF. The CDR3 nucleotides read TGTGCCAGCAAGGCCGCCGACAGGATCTATGGCTACACCTTC.

The rearrangement joins TRBV6-2 or TRBV6-3 to TRBJ1-1; D gene unclear. CDR1 MNHEY and CDR2 SVGEGT come from the germline V gene. CDR3 length equals 13 residues. V lost 0 bases to trimming and J lost 4 bases, with 6 bases between them. The CDR3 DNA sequence: TGTGCCAGCAGTTACTCGTGGCCCACTGAAGCTTTCTTT. Protein product: CASSYSWPTEAFF.

The V and J genes are TRBV7-9 and TRBJ1-1; 7 nucleotides agree with TRBD1. CDR1 and CDR2 (germline): SEHNR, FQNEAQ (reference sequence). The CDR3 sequence is 13 residues long. V was pared by 4 bases and J by 5 bases, with 4 bases of the junction left unmatched. CDR3 bases: TGTGCCAGCAGCTCAGACAGGGAAACTGAAGCTTTCTTT. Amino acid sequence: CASSSDRETEAFF. The full variable domain, in which reference TRBV7-9 and TRBJ1-1 provide the parts outside the CDR3, is DTGVSQNPRHKITKRGQNVTFRCDPISEHNRLYWYRQTLGQGPEFLTYFQNEAQLEKSRLLSDRFSAERPKGSFSTLEIQRTEQGDSAMYLCASSSDRETEAFFGQGTRLTVV.

The chain links TRBV2 to TRBJ2-2; D not resolved. CDR3 length: 11 residues. Germline values: CDR1 SNHLY, CDR2 FYNNEI. V was cut by 3 bases and J by 8 bases, with 4 bases left in between. The CDR3 sequence: CASSEAGELFF. The CDR3 coding sequence is TGTGCCAGCAGTGAGGCTGGGGAGCTGTTTTTT.

This sequence joins TRBV10-1 and TRBJ1-1; TRBD1 agrees at 8 bases. The CDR3 is 17 residues long. Germline V lookup: CDR1 WNHNN, CDR2 SYGVQD (reference sequence). V shed 2 bases, J shed 8 bases, and the junction held 16 bases outside the gene matches. CDR3: CASSEPGQGSAGREAFF. Here the CDR3 DNA reads TGCGCCAGCAGTGAGCCCGGACAGGGCTCGGCCGGGAGGGAAGCTTTCTTT.

The chain employs TRBV6-5 and TRBJ1-5, with TRBD1 matching over 7 bases. Germline CDR1 MNHEY, CDR2 SVGAGI. The CDR3 covers 14 residues. The J segment lost 4 bases and the V segment lost 6 bases, leaving 6 bases of the junction unmatched. The CDR3 DNA sequence: TGTGCCAGCAGGGACGGGACAGCGAATCAGCCCCAGCATTTT. Amino acids: CASRDGTANQPQHF.

V is TRBV10-3 and J is TRBJ2-1; the match to TRBD2 covers 9 bases. The CDR3 covers 15 residues. Germline V gene data show CDR1 as ENHRY and CDR2 as SYGVKD. The V segment lost 4 bases and the J segment 4 bases; nucleotides outside the gene matches: 5. The CDR3 loop reads CAISVTSGQYNEQFF. The CDR3 DNA follows: TGTGCCATCAGTGTCACTAGCGGGCAGTACAATGAGCAGTTCTTC.

The chain couples TRBV4-3 to TRBJ1-5; 7 bases fit TRBD1. V was pared by 4 bases and J by 6 bases, with 9 bases of the junction left unmatched. The V gene's germline CDR1 is LGHNA and CDR2 YSLEER. This CDR3 contains 15 residues. The CDR3 DNA follows: TGCGCCAGCAGCCGCGAAAGGGGGCGCGGTCAGCCCCAGCATTTT. Amino acids: CASSRERGRGQPQHF.

The chain recombines TRBV23-1 with TRBJ2-4, with 7 nucleotides matching TRBD2. TRBV23-1 is an ORF, and what it does is uncertain. There are 15 residues in the CDR3. V lost 2 bases to trimming and J lost 3 bases; unmatched junction nucleotides: 4. CDR3 region: CASSQPSGFKNIQYF. The CDR3 DNA sequence: TGCGCCAGCAGTCAACCTAGCGGTTTCAAAAACATTCAGTACTTC.

There are a few counts of this clone. The genes are TRBV6-6 and TRBJ2-3, with D maybe TRBD2 (5 bases). The CDR3 is 13 residues long. Germline CDR1 and CDR2: MNHNY and SVGAGI (reference sequence). Trimming took 11 bases from V and 4 from J, leaving 16 bases between them. CDR3 amino acids: CAGSTERADTQYF. The CDR3 coding sequence is TGTGCCGGAAGCACAGAGAGGGCAGATACGCAGTATTTT.

The chain combines TRBV20-1 with TRBJ1-1, with D perhaps TRBD1 (5 bases). CDR3 length: 11 residues. Per the germline V gene, CDR1 is DFQATT and CDR2 is SNEGSKA (reference sequence). V was clipped by 7 bases and J by 5 bases, with 11 bases between them. CDR3 residues: CSVYRTTEAFF. DNA of the CDR3: TGCAGTGTTTACAGGACGACTGAAGCTTTCTTT.

V gene TRBV5-1 combines with J gene TRBJ2-7, with 9 bases identical to TRBD1. Per germline, CDR1 SGHRS and CDR2 YFSETQ. This CDR3 is 14 amino acids long. Trimming cost V 4 bases and J 6 bases; bases outside gene matches: 8. The CDR3 here is CASSTGTGQLEQYF. CDR3 coding DNA: TGCGCCAGCAGCACAGGGACAGGGCAGCTCGAGCAGTACTTC.

A remark on this clone: A read error may produce the germline difference seen at one junction end. This chain links TRBV5-1 with TRBJ2-5, with 11 bases identical to TRBD1. CDR3 size: 14 residues. CDR1 SGHRS and CDR2 YFSETQ come from the germline V gene. The chain's CDR3 is CASGLGTGGETQYF. The CDR3, as DNA: TGCGCCAGCGGCTTGGGGACAGGGGGAGAGACCCAGTACTTC.

The chain recombines TRBV6-5 with TRBJ2-1, with unresolved D. Germline V gives CDR1 MNHEY, CDR2 SVGAGI. This CDR3 has 14 residues. V lost 2 bases to trimming and J lost 6 bases, with 11 bases between them. Here the CDR3 DNA reads TGTGCCAGCAGTTACCCCTCGAGGCCCAATGAGCAGTTCTTC. Amino acids: CASSYPSRPNEQFF.

This chain uses TRBV28 with TRBJ2-5; TRBD2 matches at 10 bases. Unmatched junction bases numbered 4, after V lost 2 bases and J lost 4 bases. CDR3 length: 15 residues. Germline lookup yields CDR1 MDHEN and CDR2 SYDVKM. Here the CDR3 DNA reads TGTGCCAGCAGTTTAGGAGCGGGGGGGCGAGAGACCCAGTACTTC. Translated: CASSLGAGGRETQYF.